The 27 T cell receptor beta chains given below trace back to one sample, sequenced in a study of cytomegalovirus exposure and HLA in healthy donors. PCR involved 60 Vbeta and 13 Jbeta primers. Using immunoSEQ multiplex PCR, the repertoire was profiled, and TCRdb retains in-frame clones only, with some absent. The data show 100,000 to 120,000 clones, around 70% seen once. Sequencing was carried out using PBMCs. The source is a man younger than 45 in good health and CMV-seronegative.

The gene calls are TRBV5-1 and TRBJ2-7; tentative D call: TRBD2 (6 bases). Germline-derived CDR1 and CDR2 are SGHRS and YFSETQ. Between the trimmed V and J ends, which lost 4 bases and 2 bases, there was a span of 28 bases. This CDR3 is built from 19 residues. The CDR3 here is CASSPRLLASRLATYEQYF. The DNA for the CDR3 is TGCGCCAGCAGCCCCCGACTACTAGCTTCTCGTTTGGCTACCTACGAGCAGTACTTC.

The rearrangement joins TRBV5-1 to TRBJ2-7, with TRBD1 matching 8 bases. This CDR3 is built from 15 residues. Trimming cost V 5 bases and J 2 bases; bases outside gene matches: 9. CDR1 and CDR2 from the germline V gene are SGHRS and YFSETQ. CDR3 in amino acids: CASSAGDRNTYEQYF. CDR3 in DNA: TGCGCCAGCAGTGCCGGGGACAGGAATACCTACGAGCAGTACTTC.

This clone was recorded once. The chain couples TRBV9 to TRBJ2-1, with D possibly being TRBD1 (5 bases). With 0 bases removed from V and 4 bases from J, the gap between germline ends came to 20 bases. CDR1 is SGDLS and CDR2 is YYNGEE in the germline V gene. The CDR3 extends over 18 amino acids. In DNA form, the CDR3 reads TGTGCCAGCAGCGTAGGGGCGCCGACAGACCAGATTTACAATGAGCAGTTCTTC. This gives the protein CASSVGAPTDQIYNEQFF.

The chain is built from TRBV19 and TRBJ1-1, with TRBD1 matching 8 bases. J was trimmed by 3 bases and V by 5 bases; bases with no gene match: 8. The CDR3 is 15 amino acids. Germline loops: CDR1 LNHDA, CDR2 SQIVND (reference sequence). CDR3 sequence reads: CASSPLDRAHTEAFF. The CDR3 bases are TGTGCCAGTAGTCCCCTGGACAGGGCGCACACTGAAGCTTTCTTT.

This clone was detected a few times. The CDR3 DNA sequence: TGTGCCAGCAGTACGACCAGGGGGTTCGTGCAGTTCTTC. Encoded protein: CASSTTRGFVQFF. The chain recombines TRBV27 with TRBJ2-1; 7 bases are shared with TRBD1. Germline lookup yields CDR1 MNHEY and CDR2 SMNVEV (reference sequence). This CDR3 region has 13 residues. V lost 5 bases and J lost 12; bases outside the gene matches: 10.

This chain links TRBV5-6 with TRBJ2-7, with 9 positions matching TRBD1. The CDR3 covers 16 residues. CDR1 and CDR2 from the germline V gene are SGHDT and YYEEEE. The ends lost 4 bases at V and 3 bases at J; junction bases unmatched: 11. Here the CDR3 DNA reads TGTGCCAGCAGCGGGGATGGGACAGGGACTTTCTACGAGCAGTACTTC. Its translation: CASSGDGTGTFYEQYF. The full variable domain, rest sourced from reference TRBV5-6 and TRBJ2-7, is DAGVTQSPTHLIKTRGQQVTLRCSPKSGHDTVSWYQQALGQGPQFIFQYYEEEERQRGNFPDRFSGHQFPNYSSELNVNALLLGDSALYLCASSGDGTGTFYEQYFGPGTRLTVT.

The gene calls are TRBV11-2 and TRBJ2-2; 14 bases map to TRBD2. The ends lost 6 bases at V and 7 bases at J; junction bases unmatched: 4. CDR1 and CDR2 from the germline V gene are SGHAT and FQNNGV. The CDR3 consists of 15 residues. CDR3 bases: TGTGCCAGCAGAATGGGACTAGCGGGAGTCGGGGAGCTGTTTTTT. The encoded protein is CASRMGLAGVGELFF. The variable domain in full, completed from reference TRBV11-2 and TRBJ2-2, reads EAGVAQSPRYKIIEKRQSVAFWCNPISGHATLYWYQQILGQGPKLLIQFQNNGVVDDSQLPKDRFSAERLKGVDSTLKIQPAKLEDSAVYLCASRMGLAGVGELFFGEGSRLTVL.

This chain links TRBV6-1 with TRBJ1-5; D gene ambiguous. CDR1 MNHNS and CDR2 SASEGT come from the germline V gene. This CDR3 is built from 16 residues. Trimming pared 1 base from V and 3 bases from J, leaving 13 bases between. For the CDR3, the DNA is TGTGCCAGCAGTGAAGTTGGAGGGAACTCCAATCAGCCCCAGCATTTT. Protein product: CASSEVGGNSNQPQHF.

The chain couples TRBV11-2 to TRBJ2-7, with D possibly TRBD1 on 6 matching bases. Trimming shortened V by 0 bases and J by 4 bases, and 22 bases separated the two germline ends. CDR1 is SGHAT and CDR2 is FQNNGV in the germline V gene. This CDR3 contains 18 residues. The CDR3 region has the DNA TGTGCCAGCAGCTTAGATATTGCGGGTGGGGGCAACATTTACGAGCAGTACTTC. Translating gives CASSLDIAGGGNIYEQYF.

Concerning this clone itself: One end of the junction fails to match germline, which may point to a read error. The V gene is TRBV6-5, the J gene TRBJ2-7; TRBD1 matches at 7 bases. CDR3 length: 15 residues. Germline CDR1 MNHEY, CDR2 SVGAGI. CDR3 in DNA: TGTGCCAGCAGGGCAAAACAGGGGTCCTCCTACGGGCAGTACTTC. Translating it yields CASRAKQGSSYGQYF.

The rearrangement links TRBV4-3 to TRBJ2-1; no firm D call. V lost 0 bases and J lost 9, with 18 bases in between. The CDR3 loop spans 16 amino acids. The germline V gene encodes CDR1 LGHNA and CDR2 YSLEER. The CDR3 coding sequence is TGCGCCAGCAGCCAAGATGTCGGTACCAGGTCAATTGAGCAGTTCTTC. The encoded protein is CASSQDVGTRSIEQFF.

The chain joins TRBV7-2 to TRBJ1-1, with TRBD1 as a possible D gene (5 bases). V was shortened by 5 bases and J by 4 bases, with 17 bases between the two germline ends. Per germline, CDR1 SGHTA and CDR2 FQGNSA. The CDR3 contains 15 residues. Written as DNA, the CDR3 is TGTGCCAGCAGCACTCGACAGACTCCGGGCACTGAAGCTTTCTTT. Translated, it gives CASSTRQTPGTEAFF.

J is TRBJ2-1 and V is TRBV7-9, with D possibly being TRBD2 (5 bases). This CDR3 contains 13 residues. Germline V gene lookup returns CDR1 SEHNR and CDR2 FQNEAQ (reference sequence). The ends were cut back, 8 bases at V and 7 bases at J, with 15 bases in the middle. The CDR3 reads CASQLTTGNEQFF. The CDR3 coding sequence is TGTGCCAGCCAGCTTACTACGGGGAATGAGCAGTTCTTC.

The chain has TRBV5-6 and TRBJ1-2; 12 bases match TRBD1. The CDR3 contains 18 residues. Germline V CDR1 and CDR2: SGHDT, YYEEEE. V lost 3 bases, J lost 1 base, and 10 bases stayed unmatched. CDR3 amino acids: CASSSGGQGALGNYGYTF. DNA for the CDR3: TGTGCCAGCAGCTCAGGGGGACAGGGGGCTCTGGGTAACTATGGCTACACCTTC.

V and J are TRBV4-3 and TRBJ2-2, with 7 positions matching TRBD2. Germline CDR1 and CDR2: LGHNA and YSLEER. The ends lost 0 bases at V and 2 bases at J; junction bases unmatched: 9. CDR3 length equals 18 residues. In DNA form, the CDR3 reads TGCGCCAGCAGCCAAGACATTCAACCTAGCGGAAACACCGGGGAGCTGTTTTTT. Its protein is CASSQDIQPSGNTGELFF.

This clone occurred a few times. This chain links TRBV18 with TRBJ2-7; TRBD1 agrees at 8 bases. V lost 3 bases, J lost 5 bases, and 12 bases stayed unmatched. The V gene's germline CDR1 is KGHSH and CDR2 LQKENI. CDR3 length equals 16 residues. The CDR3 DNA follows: TGTGCCAGCTCACCCCTCGGCGCAGGGGGCGAGAACGAGCAGTACTTC. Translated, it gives CASSPLGAGGENEQYF.

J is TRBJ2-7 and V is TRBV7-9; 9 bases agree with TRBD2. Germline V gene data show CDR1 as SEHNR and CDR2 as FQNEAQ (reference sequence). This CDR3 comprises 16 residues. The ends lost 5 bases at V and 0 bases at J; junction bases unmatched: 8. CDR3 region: CASSPRLAASSYEQYF. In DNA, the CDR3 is TGTGCCAGCAGCCCTAGACTAGCGGCGAGCTCCTACGAGCAGTACTTC.

CDR3 region: CASSVNDNEQFF. In DNA, the CDR3 is TGTGCCAGCAGCGTTAATGACAATGAGCAGTTCTTC. The chain combines TRBV5-6 with TRBJ2-1; no firm D call. Between the trimmed V and J ends, which lost 4 bases and 5 bases, there was a span of 7 bases. The germline gives CDR1 SGHDT, CDR2 YYEEEE. The CDR3 totals 12 residues.

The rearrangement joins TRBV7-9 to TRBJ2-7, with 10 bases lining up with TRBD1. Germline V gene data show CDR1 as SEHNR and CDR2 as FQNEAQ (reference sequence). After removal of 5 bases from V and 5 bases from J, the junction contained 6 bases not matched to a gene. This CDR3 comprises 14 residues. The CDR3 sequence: CASSPGQGTDEQYF. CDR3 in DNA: TGTGCCAGCAGCCCGGGACAGGGGACCGACGAGCAGTACTTC.

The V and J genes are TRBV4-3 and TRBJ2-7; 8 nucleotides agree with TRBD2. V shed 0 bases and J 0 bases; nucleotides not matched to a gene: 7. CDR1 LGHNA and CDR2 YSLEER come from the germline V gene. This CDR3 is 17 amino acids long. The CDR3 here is CASSQELRAGGSYEQYF. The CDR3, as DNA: TGCGCCAGCAGCCAAGAATTACGCGCGGGGGGCTCCTACGAGCAGTACTTC.

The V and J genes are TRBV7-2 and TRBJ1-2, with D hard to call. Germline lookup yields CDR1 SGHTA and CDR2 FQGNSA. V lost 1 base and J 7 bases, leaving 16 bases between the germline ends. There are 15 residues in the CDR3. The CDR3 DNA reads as TGTGCCAGCAGCTTAGTGCCGGTGCCTAGCGGTGGCTACACCTTC. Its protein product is CASSLVPVPSGGYTF.

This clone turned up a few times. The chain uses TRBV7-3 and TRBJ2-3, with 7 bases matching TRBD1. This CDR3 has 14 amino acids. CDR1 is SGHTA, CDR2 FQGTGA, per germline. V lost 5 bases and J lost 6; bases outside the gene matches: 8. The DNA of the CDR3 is TGTGCCAGCAGCCCCAGGACAGGTTCTGATACGCAGTATTTT. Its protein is CASSPRTGSDTQYF.

For the CDR3, the DNA is TGTGCCAGCAGTTCCCCGATGGGACAGGGGAACGGCTACACCTTC. The encoded protein is CASSSPMGQGNGYTF. This rearrangement joins TRBV28 to TRBJ1-2; TRBD1 aligns across 10 bases. The CDR3 is 15 amino acids. The germline V gene encodes CDR1 MDHEN and CDR2 SYDVKM. V gave up 4 bases and J gave up 8 bases; unmatched junction bases: 10.

CDR3 in amino acids: CASRLLPGRAEETQYF. As DNA, the CDR3 is TGCGCCAGCAGGCTCCTCCCAGGGAGGGCCGAGGAGACCCAGTACTTC. The chain employs TRBV5-1 and TRBJ2-5, with 7 nucleotides matching TRBD2. The V gene's germline CDR1 is SGHRS and CDR2 YFSETQ. J was trimmed by 5 bases and V by 5 bases; bases with no gene match: 15. The CDR3 covers 16 residues.

CDR3 DNA sequence: TGTGCCAGCAGCCTCGGGGGAGGAAACACCATATATTTT. Translated: CASSLGGGNTIYF. V usage is TRBV7-3 and J usage is TRBJ1-3; possibly TRBD1 for D (5 bases). Germline lookup yields CDR1 SGHTA and CDR2 FQGTGA. The CDR3 is 13 amino acids. V was shortened by 5 bases and J by 4 bases, with 9 bases between the two germline ends.

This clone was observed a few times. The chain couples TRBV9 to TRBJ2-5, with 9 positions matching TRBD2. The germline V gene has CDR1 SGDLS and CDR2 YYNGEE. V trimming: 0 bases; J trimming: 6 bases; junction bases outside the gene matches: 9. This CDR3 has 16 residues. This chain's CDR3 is CASSVGVAGAPQTQYF. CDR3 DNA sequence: TGTGCCAGCAGCGTAGGCGTAGCGGGGGCTCCGCAGACCCAGTACTTC.

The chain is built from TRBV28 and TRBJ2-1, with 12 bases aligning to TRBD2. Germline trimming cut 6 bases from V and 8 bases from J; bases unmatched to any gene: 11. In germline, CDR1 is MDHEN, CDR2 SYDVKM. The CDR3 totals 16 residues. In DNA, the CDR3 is TGTGCCAGCAGGATGTCCTGGGGACTAGCGGGCGATGAGCAGTTCTTC. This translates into CASRMSWGLAGDEQFF. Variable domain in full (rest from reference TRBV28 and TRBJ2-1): DVKVTQSSRYLVKRTGEKVFLECVQDMDHENMFWYRQDPGLGLRLIYFSYDVKMKEKGDIPEGYSVSREKKERFSLILESASTNQTSMYLCASRMSWGLAGDEQFFGPGTRLTVL.